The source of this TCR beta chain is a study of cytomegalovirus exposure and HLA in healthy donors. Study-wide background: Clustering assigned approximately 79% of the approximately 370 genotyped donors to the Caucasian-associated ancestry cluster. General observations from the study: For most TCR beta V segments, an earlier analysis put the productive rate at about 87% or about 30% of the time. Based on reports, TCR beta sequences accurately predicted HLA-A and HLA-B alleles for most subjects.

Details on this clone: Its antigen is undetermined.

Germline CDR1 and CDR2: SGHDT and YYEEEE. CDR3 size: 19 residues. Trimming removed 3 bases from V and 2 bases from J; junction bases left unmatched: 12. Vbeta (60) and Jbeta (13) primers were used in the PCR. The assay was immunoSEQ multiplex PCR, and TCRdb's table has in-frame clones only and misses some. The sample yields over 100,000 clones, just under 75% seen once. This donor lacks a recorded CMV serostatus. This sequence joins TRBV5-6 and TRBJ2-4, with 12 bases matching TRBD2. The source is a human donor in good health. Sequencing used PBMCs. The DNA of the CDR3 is TGTGCCAGCAGCTCCGGTCTAGCGGGAGGGAGGGGAACCAAAAACATTCAGTACTTC. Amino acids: CASSSGLAGGRGTKNIQYF.